This T cell receptor (beta chain) was captured in a study of cytomegalovirus exposure and HLA in healthy donors. This clone came up a few times. Its matching antigen is unknown. The PCR contained 60 Vbeta and 13 Jbeta primers. Study processing details: It was a later analysis that counted tens of millions of unique TCR beta chains, of which about 10 million were shared. Clones were sequenced by immunoSEQ multiplex PCR, and TCRdb holds only the in-frame ones, with some missing. For V, J and clone size, that table is used; D and trimming come from the DNA. The data contain tens of thousands of clones, around two fifths of them singletons. The CDR3 runs to 15 residues. Germline values: CDR1 MNHNS, CDR2 SASEGT. V shed 3 bases and J shed 3 bases, with 11 bases lying between them. Study results and caveats: Cytomegalovirus-associated status was assigned to around 160 TCR beta chains.

This receptor was obtained from a woman aged 45-59 years in good health and CMV-seronegative. Sequenced sample: PBMCs. The chain carries TRBV6-1 and TRBJ1-4; D possibly corresponds to TRBD1 (6 bases). The CDR3 loop is CASSEGAGANEKLFF. CDR3 nucleotides: TGTGCCAGCAGTGAGGGGGCAGGGGCTAATGAAAAACTGTTTTTT.